These 26 T cell receptor beta chains originate from one sample sequenced in a study of CD8+CD57+ T cells in acquired aplastic anemia. Genomic DNA was employed as the template in profiling TCR beta VDJ and CDR3. TCRdb re-derived calls from the reads in MiXCR, one entry per CDR3 protein. The sample lists 180,000 or so distinct CDR3 sequences, 48% occurring once. Sequencing was done on patients that had shown CD8+CD57+ cell expansion by flow cytometry. Sequenced material: sorted CD4+, CD8+, or CD8+CD57+ T cells (not recorded which) from PBMCs. These receptors came from a human donor with aplastic anemia.

The genes are TRBV2 and TRBJ2-7, with D perhaps matching TRBD1 (5 bases). Per the germline V gene, CDR1 is SNHLY and CDR2 is FYNNEI. There are 11 residues in the CDR3. The CDR3 nucleotides are TGTACCCGGGCTAGGGGAAACGAGCAGTACTTC. Its translation is CTRARGNEQYF. Complete variable domain (other parts from reference TRBV2 and TRBJ2-7): EPEVTQTPSHQVTQMGQEVILRCVPISNHLYFYWYRQILGQKVEFLVSFYNNEISEKSEIFDDQFSVERPDGSNFTLKIRSTKLEDSAMYFCTRARGNEQYFGPGTRLTVT.

This clonotype was seen more than once but under ten times. CDR3 in amino acids: CSALRQRHSYEQYF. CDR3 bases: TGCAGTGCATTACGACAGCGTCACTCCTACGAGCAGTACTTC. This chain uses TRBV20-1 with TRBJ2-7, with D possibly TRBD1 on 5 matching bases. CDR3 size: 14 residues. Trimming shortened V by 6 bases and J by 0 bases, and 15 bases separated the two germline ends. Germline loops: CDR1 DFQATT, CDR2 SNEGSKA (reference sequence).

This clonotype was seen repeatedly, ten times or more. J is TRBJ1-1 and V is TRBV20-1; 10 positions agree with TRBD1. This CDR3 has 13 residues. CDR1 DFQATT and CDR2 SNEGSKA come from the germline V gene (reference sequence). J was trimmed by 8 bases and V by 6 bases; bases with no gene match: 9. CDR3 coding DNA: TGCAGTGCGACGGACAGGGGGAATAGAGAAGCTTTCTTT. It translates to CSATDRGNREAFF.

This clonotype was observed a handful of times. CDR3 residues: CASIQPTDTQYF. The CDR3 DNA is TGTGCCAGCATTCAGCCCACAGATACGCAGTATTTT. The chain joins TRBV2 to TRBJ2-3, with unresolved D. This CDR3 spans 12 amino acids. Looked up from germline, CDR1 is SNHLY and CDR2 is FYNNEI. Trimming left V 7 bases short and J 2 bases short, with 7 bases between.

The count of this clonotype is one. The chain is built from TRBV19 and TRBJ1-5; TRBD1 matches at 7 bases. The germline gives CDR1 LNHDA, CDR2 SQIVND (reference sequence). After removal of 4 bases from V and 5 bases from J, the junction contained 2 bases not matched to a gene. This CDR3 is built from 13 residues. In DNA, the CDR3 is TGTGCCAGTAGTACCGGACAGGATCAGCCCCAGCATTTT. Translation gives CASSTGQDQPQHF.

Regarding this clonotype: An end of the junction does not agree with germline; a read error may underlie this. V usage is TRBV7-3 and J usage is TRBJ1-3, with D possibly being TRBD1 (5 bases). Looked up from germline, CDR1 is SGHTA and CDR2 is FQGTGA. This CDR3 is 16 amino acids long. The CDR3 spells CASRPGGTPWGNTTYF. In nucleotides, the CDR3 is TGTGCCAGCCGCCCGGGGGGGACCCCGTGGGGAAACACCACATATTTT.

V usage is TRBV18 and J usage is TRBJ1-2, with 11 bases aligning to TRBD1. The CDR3 contains 14 residues. Trimming removed 4 bases from V and 8 bases from J; junction bases left unmatched: 6. CDR1 and CDR2 (germline): KGHSH, LQKENI. CDR3 nucleotide sequence: TGTGCCAGCTCACTCCAGCGGGACAGGGGGGGCTACACCTTC. Residues: CASSLQRDRGGYTF.

V usage is TRBV2 and J usage is TRBJ2-1, with 8 bases lining up with TRBD2. Germline V gene sequence: CDR1 SNHLY, CDR2 FYNNEI. The CDR3 loop spans 11 amino acids. The junction had 2 bases not matched to a gene; V was cut back by 8 bases and J by 8 bases. Here the CDR3 DNA reads TGTGCCAGCCCCGGGGGGGATGAGCAGTTCTTC. Its translation is CASPGGDEQFF.

As regards this clonotype: One base away lies a much larger clone, so this may be a sequencing read error. The CDR3 protein is CASKSTGNTGELFF. The CDR3 DNA sequence: TGTGCCAGCAAGTCAACAGGGAACACCGGGGAGCTGTTTTTT. V usage is TRBV6-1 and J usage is TRBJ2-2; tentatively, D is TRBD1 (5 bases). The CDR3 sequence is 14 residues long. V was trimmed by 7 bases and J by 1 base, leaving 10 bases between them. Germline CDR1 reads MNHNS; CDR2 reads SASEGT.

This clonotype was seen ten or more times. The chain links TRBV20-1 to TRBJ2-7; TRBD1 matches at 8 bases. Germline CDR1 is DFQATT and CDR2 is SNEGSKA (reference sequence). V trimming: 6 bases; J trimming: 2 bases; junction bases outside the gene matches: 12. CDR3 length: 15 residues. CDR3 coding DNA: TGCAGTGCAGAGACAGGGGCCACCGTAGCCTACGAGCAGTACTTC. Translating it yields CSAETGATVAYEQYF.

Notes on this clonotype: Sequence at one end of the junction differs from germline and may be a read error. This sequence joins TRBV19 and TRBJ1-6; 7 bases fit TRBD1. The CDR3 extends over 17 amino acids. Germline loops: CDR1 LNHDA, CDR2 SQIVND (reference sequence). The CDR3 spells CASSGGVQGSYNPPLHF. In nucleotides, the CDR3 is TGTGCCAGTAGTGGGGGGGTACAGGGGTCCTATAATCCACCCCTCCACTTT.

This clonotype was counted between two and nine times. J is TRBJ2-6 and V is TRBV10-3; weak D call: TRBD1 (6 bases). V dropped 4 bases and J dropped 0 bases, with 13 bases sitting between them. This CDR3 is 17 amino acids long. Per the germline V gene, CDR1 is ENHRY and CDR2 is SYGVKD. The chain's CDR3 is CAISARTESSGANVLTF. CDR3 sequence (DNA): TGTGCCATCAGTGCCAGGACAGAGAGCTCTGGGGCCAACGTCCTGACTTTC.

As regards this clonotype: Mismatch with germline at one junction end may stem from a read error. This chain joins TRBV10-3 and TRBJ2-4; D is undetermined. Germline V gene lookup returns CDR1 ENHRY and CDR2 SYGVKD. The CDR3 length is 14 residues. CDR3 sequence reads: CASSYTGAKNIQYF. CDR3 coding DNA: TGTGCCAGCAGTTATACCGGGGCCAAAAACATTCAGTACTTC.

The chain uses TRBV24-1 and TRBJ1-2, with D tentatively TRBD1 (6 bases). V gave up 1 base and J gave up 5 bases, with 7 bases separating them. The CDR3 sequence is 13 residues long. Germline V CDR1 and CDR2: KGHDR, SFDVKD. The CDR3 DNA reads as TGTGCCACCAGTGATTTACAGGGTTATGGCTACACCTTC. This gives the protein CATSDLQGYGYTF.

CDR3 nucleotides: TGTGCCAGCTCACCCGGTAGGCCGGAGCAGTACTTC. Amino acid sequence: CASSPGRPEQYF. This chain joins TRBV18 and TRBJ2-7; D is undetermined. Germline V gene data show CDR1 as KGHSH and CDR2 as LQKENI. The CDR3 spans 12 residues. Trimming left V 3 bases short and J 7 bases short, with 10 bases between.

The chain has TRBV12-3 or TRBV12-4 and TRBJ1-1, with D possibly matching TRBD1 (5 bases). The V end was cut by 5 bases, the J end by 4 bases, with 20 bases between. CDR3 length: 16 residues. CDR3 bases: TGTGCCAGCAGTCCCTACCCGGGGCTCCAGCGCACTGAAGCTTTCTTT. Translating it yields CASSPYPGLQRTEAFF.

The rearrangement links TRBV2 to TRBJ2-7; 13 nucleotides match TRBD2. Germline V gene lookup returns CDR1 SNHLY and CDR2 FYNNEI. This CDR3 contains 14 residues. Trimming cost V 6 bases and J 5 bases; bases outside gene matches: 4. The CDR3 DNA reads TGTGCCAGCAGGCCGGGGACTAGCGGGGACGAGCAGTACTTC. Encoded protein: CASRPGTSGDEQYF.

The table lists this clonotype with many counts. The chain links TRBV15 to TRBJ2-5; D perhaps matches TRBD1 (6 bases). V was pared by 0 bases and J by 3 bases, with 14 bases between. The CDR3 is 16 amino acids. From germline, CDR1 is LNHNV and CDR2 YYDKDF (reference sequence). The CDR3 DNA sequence: TGTGCCACCAGCAGAGATCTCTCCAGGGGCGAAGAGACCCAGTACTTC. Translating it yields CATSRDLSRGEETQYF.

The chain employs TRBV10-3 and TRBJ2-7, with D possibly matching TRBD2 (6 bases). CDR3 size: 13 residues. In germline, CDR1 is ENHRY, CDR2 SYGVKD. Between the trimmed V and J ends, which lost 5 bases and 5 bases, there was a span of 13 bases. CDR3 amino acids: CAISLGGLNEQYF. CDR3 nucleotides: TGTGCCATCAGTTTAGGAGGGTTGAACGAGCAGTACTTC.

This clonotype was recorded at least ten times. CDR3 coding DNA: TGCGCCAGCAGCGGGACACTGGGAGGGACTGAAGCTTTCTTT. This encodes CASSGTLGGTEAFF. The rearrangement links TRBV5-1 to TRBJ1-1, with a weak D call TRBD1 (6 bases). The CDR3 runs to 14 residues. The V and J ends lost 4 bases and 5 bases respectively, with 15 bases between them. From germline, CDR1 is SGHRS and CDR2 YFSETQ.

The rearrangement uses TRBV10-3 and TRBJ1-1; no clear D. V dropped 8 bases and J dropped 1 base, with 8 bases sitting between them. Germline V CDR1 and CDR2: ENHRY, SYGVKD. The CDR3 consists of 12 residues. The CDR3, as DNA: TGTGCCATCTTTGCAGGGAACACTGAAGCTTTCTTT. Protein sequence: CAIFAGNTEAFF.

V is TRBV24-1 and J is TRBJ2-7, with D hard to call. The CDR3 runs to 11 residues. V was cut by 6 bases and J by 7 bases, with 9 bases left in between. Germline values: CDR1 KGHDR, CDR2 SFDVKD. The CDR3 region has the DNA TGTGCCACCAGTCTCGGTGGGGAGCAGTACTTC. The encoded protein is CATSLGGEQYF.

The chain couples TRBV28 to TRBJ2-1; tentatively, D is TRBD2 (6 bases). Between the trimmed V and J ends, which lost 3 bases and 9 bases, there was a span of 21 bases. In germline, CDR1 is MDHEN, CDR2 SYDVKM. The length of the CDR3 is 16 residues. CDR3 sequence (DNA): TGTGCCAGCAGTTTGTCACTAGCTCCGGAAGGGGTTGAGCAGTTCTTC. Translated, it gives CASSLSLAPEGVEQFF. The complete variable domain, with remaining parts taken from reference TRBV28 and TRBJ2-1, reads DVKVTQSSRYLVKRTGEKVFLECVQDMDHENMFWYRQDPGLGLRLIYFSYDVKMKEKGDIPEGYSVSREKKERFSLILESASTNQTSMYLCASSLSLAPEGVEQFFGPGTRLTVL.

There are a few counts of this clonotype. The gene calls are TRBV24-1 and TRBJ2-3; the match to TRBD1 covers 10 bases. Germline trimming cut 5 bases from V and 3 bases from J; bases unmatched to any gene: 4. There are 15 residues in the CDR3. From germline, CDR1 is KGHDR and CDR2 SFDVKD. The CDR3 coding sequence is TGTGCCACCAGTGCTGACAGGGGGCCGACAGATACGCAGTATTTT. Its protein is CATSADRGPTDTQYF.

Many counts were recorded for this clonotype. The rearrangement joins TRBV4-3 to TRBJ1-3; D perhaps matches TRBD1 (6 bases). This CDR3 is built from 14 residues. V dropped 0 bases and J dropped 9 bases, with 12 bases sitting between them. Germline assignment: CDR1 LGHNA and CDR2 YSLEER. CDR3: CASSQDTGLRTIYF. CDR3 bases: TGCGCCAGCAGCCAAGATACAGGGCTTCGCACCATATATTTT.

With respect to this clonotype: At one end, the junction sequence differs from germline, possibly due to a read error. This chain connects TRBV10-3 to TRBJ2-7; D is possibly TRBD1 or TRBD2 (5 bases each). The CDR3 length is 16 residues. The germline V gene has CDR1 ENHRY and CDR2 SYGVKD. The CDR3, as DNA: TGTGCCAGCAGTGACCCGGGGACCCCGGATCCCTACGAGCAGTACTTC. Translating gives CASSDPGTPDPYEQYF.